This entry lists 21 T cell receptor beta chains sequenced from one sample in a study of cytomegalovirus exposure and HLA in healthy donors. Some clones are missing from TCRdb's copy, which holds only in-frame ones; the method was immunoSEQ multiplex PCR. The profile covers 150,000 to 200,000 clones, with about 88% appearing a single time and roughly 3% taken by the ten largest. Source material: PBMCs. These receptors came from a young man in good health and CMV-seronegative.

Only one count was recorded for this clone. This chain uses TRBV5-6 with TRBJ2-1; no clear D. The CDR3 is made up of 13 amino acids. V lost 0 bases and J lost 4, with 5 bases in between. Germline V CDR1 and CDR2: SGHDT, YYEEEE. The DNA of the CDR3 is TGTGCCAGCAGCTTGGAATTATACAATGAGCAGTTCTTC. It specifies CASSLELYNEQFF.

CDR3 sequence reads: CASSPDRRAYNSPLHF. The CDR3 DNA is TGTGCCAGCAGCCCAGACAGGCGGGCCTATAATTCACCCCTCCACTTT. This chain joins TRBV5-6 and TRBJ1-6; TRBD1 might be the D (6 bases). V was trimmed by 4 bases and J by 2 bases, leaving 13 bases between them. The CDR3 runs 16 residues. Germline values: CDR1 SGHDT, CDR2 YYEEEE.

This clone was counted a single time. J is TRBJ1-4 and V is TRBV2; possible D gene TRBD1, 6 bases. The CDR3 contains 15 residues. V was clipped by 3 bases and J by 6 bases, with 14 bases between them. Germline V gene sequence: CDR1 SNHLY, CDR2 FYNNEI. The CDR3: CASSEGAGLDEKLFF. In DNA, the CDR3 is TGTGCCAGCAGTGAGGGGGCAGGCCTGGATGAAAAACTGTTTTTT. The full variable domain, its missing parts supplied by reference TRBV2 and TRBJ1-4, is EPEVTQTPSHQVTQMGQEVILRCVPISNHLYFYWYRQILGQKVEFLVSFYNNEISEKSEIFDDQFSVERPDGSNFTLKIRSTKLEDSAMYFCASSEGAGLDEKLFFGSGTQLSVL.

This clone showed up just once. This rearrangement joins TRBV5-1 to TRBJ2-7; D might be TRBD1 (6 bases). The CDR3 extends over 15 amino acids. Germline V gives CDR1 SGHRS, CDR2 YFSETQ. Trimming pared 0 bases from V and 3 bases from J, leaving 13 bases between. In DNA form, the CDR3 reads TGCGCCAGCAGCTTGGATGGTGCAGGGGACTACGAGCAGTACTTC. It is translated as CASSLDGAGDYEQYF.

This sequence joins TRBV4-3 and TRBJ2-7; D might be TRBD1 (5 bases). Trimming took off 1 base at V and 2 bases at J, with 9 bases between the two ends. The CDR3 spans 14 residues. In germline, CDR1 is LGHNA, CDR2 YSLEER. The CDR3 here is CASSQGRGTYEQYF. Here the CDR3 DNA reads TGCGCCAGCAGCCAAGGAAGGGGAACCTACGAGCAGTACTTC.

The chain carries TRBV5-1 and TRBJ2-3; the match to TRBD2 covers 8 bases. Germline V gene lookup returns CDR1 SGHRS and CDR2 YFSETQ. V shed 7 bases, J shed 0 bases, and the junction held 7 bases outside the gene matches. CDR3 size: 15 residues. The CDR3 loop is CASLSLAGSTDTQYF. The CDR3 DNA reads as TGCGCCAGCCTCTCTTTAGCGGGGAGCACAGATACGCAGTATTTT.

This CDR3 reads CASSEGGGKGNTIYF. CDR3 nucleotide sequence: TGTGCCAGCAGCGAGGGCGGTGGAAAGGGAAACACCATATATTTT. V is TRBV7-6 and J is TRBJ1-3; D is ambiguous. The V end lost 5 bases, the J end lost 4 bases, and 15 bases lay between the germline ends. The CDR3 covers 15 residues. Germline loops: CDR1 SGHVS, CDR2 FNYEAQ.

This chain connects TRBV30 to TRBJ1-6; weak D call: TRBD1 (6 bases). The CDR3 sequence is 15 residues long. With 1 base removed from V and 4 bases from J, the gap between germline ends came to 11 bases. From germline, CDR1 is GTSNPN and CDR2 SVGIG (reference sequence). The CDR3 spells CAWSEGGSYNSPLHF. CDR3 bases: TGTGCCTGGAGTGAGGGGGGGAGTTATAATTCACCCCTCCACTTT.

J is TRBJ2-1 and V is TRBV2, with TRBD2 matching 12 bases. Looked up from germline, CDR1 is SNHLY and CDR2 is FYNNEI. The CDR3 has 14 residues. V gave up 4 bases and J gave up 9 bases; unmatched junction bases: 4. CDR3 nucleotides: TGTGCCAGCAGTGGTCTAGCGGGGGGGCTTGAGCAGTTCTTC. The encoded protein is CASSGLAGGLEQFF.

This clone appeared once. J is TRBJ1-2 and V is TRBV5-4; 8 bases fit TRBD1. CDR1 is SGHNT, CDR2 YYREEE, per germline (reference sequence). This CDR3 has 12 amino acids. Trimming removed 9 bases from V and 8 bases from J; junction bases left unmatched: 9. The CDR3 protein is CATSDRGGGYTF. The DNA of the CDR3 is TGTGCCACCTCAGACAGGGGAGGGGGCTACACCTTC.

V and J are TRBV5-1 and TRBJ2-2; TRBD1 aligns across 8 bases. J lost 2 bases, V lost 1 base, and 4 bases had no gene match. Per the germline V gene, CDR1 is SGHRS and CDR2 is YFSETQ. The CDR3 has 16 amino acids. The CDR3 region is CASSLSPGGNTGELFF. The DNA of the CDR3 is TGCGCCAGCAGCTTGAGTCCAGGGGGCAACACCGGGGAGCTGTTTTTT.

The chain has TRBV4-1 and TRBJ2-1, with 10 bases fitting TRBD2. The CDR3 spans 18 residues. V lost 4 bases to trimming and J lost 5 bases; unmatched junction nucleotides: 14. CDR1 and CDR2 from the germline V gene are MGHRA and YSYEKL. This CDR3 reads CASSPSGGLSNLDNEQFF. The CDR3 DNA reads as TGCGCCAGCAGCCCTAGCGGGGGTTTGTCGAACCTCGACAATGAGCAGTTCTTC.

The V and J genes are TRBV29-1 and TRBJ1-1; TRBD1 agrees at 10 bases. From germline, CDR1 is SQVTM and CDR2 ANQGSEA. The ends lost 4 bases at V and 4 bases at J; junction bases unmatched: 15. The CDR3 spans 17 residues. The CDR3 loop reads CSVGAKNRDRGSTEAFF. The DNA for the CDR3 is TGCAGCGTTGGGGCAAAAAACCGGGACAGGGGATCCACTGAAGCTTTCTTT.

Only a few counts were recorded for this clone. The chain links TRBV7-8 to TRBJ1-5; a weak D match, TRBD1 (6 bases). Deletions cut 4 bases from V and 0 bases from J, with 22 bases between. Per the germline V gene, CDR1 is SGHVS and CDR2 is FQNEAQ. This CDR3 has 19 residues. As DNA, the CDR3 is TGTGCCAGCAGCTCCTCCAGACAGGCCCCTTTTTATAGCAATCAGCCCCAGCATTTT. Its protein is CASSSSRQAPFYSNQPQHF.

This clone occurred once. The chain has TRBV6-1 and TRBJ2-7, with TRBD1 matching 10 bases. The CDR3 spans 14 residues. The V gene's germline CDR1 is MNHNS and CDR2 SASEGT. With 5 bases clipped from V and 4 bases from J, the junction kept 5 bases outside the gene matches. DNA for the CDR3: TGTGCCAGCAGTCACGGGGACAGGGGATACGAGCAGTACGTC. Its translation is CASSHGDRGYEQYV.

J is TRBJ2-7 and V is TRBV11-2, with TRBD1 as a possible D gene (6 bases). V lost 5 bases, J lost 1 base, and 6 bases lay in between. This CDR3 comprises 12 residues. In germline, CDR1 is SGHAT, CDR2 FQNNGV. Written as DNA, the CDR3 is TGTGCCAGCAGCCAGGGGTCCTACGAGCAGTACGTC. It is translated as CASSQGSYEQYV.

V and J are TRBV2 and TRBJ2-5; 8 nucleotides agree with TRBD2. The junction had 5 bases not matched to a gene; V was cut back by 2 bases and J by 0 bases. The V gene's germline CDR1 is SNHLY and CDR2 FYNNEI. The CDR3 length is 16 residues. The CDR3 DNA reads as TGTGCCAGCAGTGAAATTGGGGGACTAGACCAAGAGACCCAGTACTTC. Protein product: CASSEIGGLDQETQYF.

The chain links TRBV5-1 to TRBJ2-6; D may be TRBD2 (5 bases). Trimming removed 4 bases from V and 2 bases from J, with 16 bases in between. Germline CDR1 reads SGHRS; CDR2 reads YFSETQ. The CDR3 totals 17 residues. The CDR3 sequence: CASSLRPGTAGANVLTF. DNA for the CDR3: TGCGCCAGCAGCCTCAGGCCGGGAACGGCTGGGGCCAACGTCCTGACTTTC.

The J gene is TRBJ1-2, the V gene TRBV19; weak D call: TRBD1 (6 bases). There are 16 residues in the CDR3. Germline loops: CDR1 LNHDA, CDR2 SQIVND (reference sequence). V was clipped by 3 bases and J by 4 bases, with 18 bases between them. CDR3 DNA sequence: TGTGCCAGTAGTATTGGTACAGGGCGGCCATCCTATGGCTACACCTTC. Amino acids: CASSIGTGRPSYGYTF.

The rearrangement links TRBV5-4 to TRBJ2-1; 8 bases line up with TRBD2. Per germline, CDR1 SGHNT and CDR2 YYREEE (reference sequence). This CDR3 is 16 amino acids long. V lost 4 bases to trimming and J lost 6 bases; unmatched junction nucleotides: 12. The CDR3 loop reads CASSPPAGARFNEQFF. The CDR3 DNA is TGTGCCAGCAGCCCACCAGCGGGGGCCCGATTCAATGAGCAGTTCTTC.

The gene calls are TRBV2 and TRBJ2-4, with a tentative D call TRBD1 (6 bases). The CDR3 is 12 residues long. V was pared by 6 bases and J by 5 bases, with 8 bases between. Germline V lookup: CDR1 SNHLY, CDR2 FYNNEI. CDR3 DNA sequence: TGTGCCAGCAGAACAGGGCAAAACATTCAGTACTTC. Translating it yields CASRTGQNIQYF.